This is a list of T cell receptor beta chains from one sample in a study of blood T cell repertoires in COVID-19. Repertoires were generated with immunoSEQ multiplex PCR, while TCRdb's copy carries only in-frame clones and drops some. The sample consists of approximately 240,000 clones, about 90% of them appearing once. Material for sequencing was PBMCs or T cells enriched from blood (not recorded which). The receptors were sampled from a woman aged 30 to 39 with acute COVID-19. Both conserved end residues are part of each CDR3. The D gene is left open where the match is weak. Size values are once, few and many counts, or a class for expanded clones, and some rows have none.

once TRBJ1-5 TRBV7-2 . TGTGCCAGCAGCCCGCGAACCAGTTACTATAGCAATCAGCCCCAGCATTTT CASSPRTSYYSNQPQHF
. TRBJ2-4 TRBV28 TRBD1 TGTGCCAGCAGTCCGACAGGGGAGTTAGCCAAAAACATTCAGTACTTC CASSPTGELAKNIQYF
. TRBJ2-7 TRBV6-5 . TGTGCCAGCAGTTACTCGATAGCCAGGGGATCAAACGAGCAGTACTTC CASSYSIARGSNEQYF
. TRBJ2-1 TRBV3-1/TRBV3-2 . TGTGCCAGCAGCCCGGGGAGTTACAATGAGCAGTTCTTC CASSPGSYNEQFF
once TRBJ2-1 TRBV7-3 . TGTGCCAGCAGCTTAAATGCTAGAGGGAATGAGCAGTTCTTC CASSLNARGNEQFF
. TRBJ1-2 TRBV28 . TGTGCCAGCAGTTTAGGAGGCTATGGCTACACCTTC CASSLGGYGYTF
. TRBJ2-1 TRBV7-9 TRBD1 TGTGCCAGCAGCCGGACAGGGAACGGCTACAATGAGCAGTTCTTC CASSRTGNGYNEQFF
. TRBJ1-2 TRBV5-8 . TGTGCCAGCAGTCCCCCCCTTGGGGCGAAGTACTATGGCTACACCTTC CASSPPLGAKYYGYTF
. TRBJ2-2 TRBV10-2 TRBD2 TGCGCCAGCAGTGTAACAGCCGGTCGCGGGGGGGCCATCGGGGAGCTGTTTTTT CASSVTAGRGGAIGELFF
. TRBJ1-5 TRBV28 TRBD1 TGTGCCAGCAGTTTACCCAGGGGACAGAGCAATCAGCCCCAGCATTTT CASSLPRGQSNQPQHF
. TRBJ2-7 TRBV6-2/TRBV6-3 . TGTGCCAGCAGCCCCGGACAGAACTACGAGCAGTACTTC CASSPGQNYEQYF
. TRBJ2-7 TRBV18 . TGTGCCAGCTCACCAGGTCGGGAGGAGCAGTACTTC CASSPGREEQYF
. TRBJ2-7 TRBV18 . TGTGCCAGCTCACCGACAGTCTACGAGCAGTACTTC CASSPTVYEQYF
. TRBJ2-7 TRBV29-1 . TGCAGCCCACGAGAGGGTAATTGGAGTTTTTACGAGCAGTACTTC CSPREGNWSFYEQYF
. TRBJ1-5 TRBV6-2/TRBV6-3 TRBD1 TGTGCCAGCAGTAAACAGGGGAGGTGGCAGCCCCAGCATTTT CASSKQGRWQPQHF
. TRBJ1-4 TRBV6-5 TRBD1 TGTGCCAGCTTACAGGGGTCTGCAACTAATGAAAAACTGTTTTTT CASLQGSATNEKLFF